Shown below are 9 T cell receptor beta chains from a single sample sequenced in a study of Ad26.COV2.S vaccination and SARS-CoV-2 variants. Treatment specified: around 19 received Ad26.COV2.S at low or high dose, single or two shots; several received placebo; per-sample allocation not given. Vaccine and placebo recipients were sampled on day 63 after the first injection. Data came from immunoSEQ multiplex PCR; TCRdb stores just in-frame clones and leaves some out. The table has about 480,000 clones, around nine tenths seen once. The specimen comprised peripheral blood, sampled in a trial of Ad26.COV2.S vaccine versus placebo. Receptor source: a person between 18 and 60 years old who received the Ad26.COV2.S COVID-19 vaccine or a placebo.

This clone was counted a few times. The CDR3 spells CASSLVGSGAGVAVEQFF. The CDR3 DNA sequence: TGTGCCAGCAGCTTAGTTGGTTCAGGAGCGGGAGTGGCGGTTGAGCAGTTCTTC. The rearrangement joins TRBV7-6 to TRBJ2-1, with 8 bases fitting TRBD2. CDR1 SGHVS and CDR2 FNYEAQ come from the germline V gene. The CDR3 is 18 amino acids. The V gene end was trimmed by 1 base and the J gene end by 9 bases; junction bases not matched to a gene: 17.

The chain is built from TRBV7-8 and TRBJ2-7; perhaps TRBD1 as D (6 bases). Germline V CDR1 and CDR2: SGHVS, FQNEAQ. The CDR3 contains 15 residues. V lost 2 bases and J 2 bases, leaving 13 bases between the germline ends. DNA for the CDR3: TGTGCCAGCAGCTTATCTGAGACAGGAACCTACGAGCAGTACTTC. Protein product: CASSLSETGTYEQYF. Using reference TRBV7-8 and TRBJ2-7 for the parts outside the CDR3, the full variable domain is GAGVSQSPRYKVAKRGQDVALRCDPISGHVSLFWYQQALGQGPEFLTYFQNEAQLDKSGLPSDRFFAERPEGSVSTLKIQRTQQEDSAVYLCASSLSETGTYEQYFGPGTRLTVT.

The chain joins TRBV10-3 to TRBJ1-1; no clear D gene. The CDR3 loop spans 14 amino acids. Between the trimmed V and J ends, which lost 3 bases and 5 bases, there was a span of 13 bases. CDR1 ENHRY and CDR2 SYGVKD come from the germline V gene. The chain's CDR3 is CAISDPSPGTEAFF. CDR3 DNA sequence: TGTGCCATCAGTGATCCTTCCCCCGGAACTGAAGCTTTCTTT.

This clone was recorded a few times. J is TRBJ1-1 and V is TRBV7-9; maybe TRBD1 (6 bases). Germline V gene data show CDR1 as SEHNR and CDR2 as FQNEAQ (reference sequence). CDR3 length: 13 residues. V was cut by 5 bases and J by 8 bases, with 15 bases left in between. This CDR3 reads CASSREGHQEAFF. The CDR3 DNA reads TGTGCCAGCAGCCGTGAGGGACACCAAGAAGCTTTCTTT. Together with reference TRBV7-9 and TRBJ1-1, the CDR3 gives the full variable domain: DTGVSQNPRHKITKRGQNVTFRCDPISEHNRLYWYRQTLGQGPEFLTYFQNEAQLEKSRLLSDRFSAERPKGSFSTLEIQRTEQGDSAMYLCASSREGHQEAFFGQGTRLTVV.

The V and J genes are TRBV6-5 and TRBJ2-3, with 8 bases aligning to TRBD1. Unmatched junction bases numbered 7, after V lost 5 bases and J lost 9 bases. The CDR3 runs to 13 residues. In germline, CDR1 is MNHEY, CDR2 SVGAGI. The CDR3: CASSPGQAGTQYF. For the CDR3, the DNA is TGTGCCAGCAGTCCGGGACAGGCCGGCACGCAGTATTTT.

The CDR3 spells CASSLRASGISYEQYF. CDR3 DNA: TGTGCCAGCAGCTTGAGGGCTAGCGGGATCTCCTACGAGCAGTACTTC. The rearrangement links TRBV5-8 to TRBJ2-7, with 9 bases that match TRBD2. Germline V gene lookup returns CDR1 SGHTS and CDR2 YDEGEE. V lost 1 base to trimming and J lost 0 bases; unmatched junction nucleotides: 5. The CDR3 runs 16 residues.

The chain joins TRBV28 to TRBJ2-1; D tentatively fits TRBD1 or TRBD2 (5 bases each). Between the trimmed V and J ends, which lost 6 bases and 10 bases, there was a span of 13 bases. The CDR3 loop spans 12 amino acids. CDR1 is MDHEN, CDR2 SYDVKM, per germline. CDR3 loop: CASSTTREEQFF. In nucleotides, the CDR3 is TGTGCCAGCAGCACTACCAGGGAGGAGCAGTTCTTC.

The V gene is TRBV19, the J gene TRBJ1-2; 8 bases agree with TRBD1. With 6 bases clipped from V and 4 bases from J, the junction kept 7 bases outside the gene matches. The CDR3 extends over 14 amino acids. Germline CDR1 LNHDA, CDR2 SQIVND (reference sequence). CDR3 nucleotides: TGTGCCAGTAGCCAAGGACAGGGTGGCTATGGCTACACCTTC. It codes for CASSQGQGGYGYTF.

The CDR3 reads CASSILAGGPYEQYF. The CDR3 DNA sequence: TGTGCCAGTAGTATATTGGCGGGAGGGCCTTACGAGCAGTACTTC. The chain couples TRBV19 to TRBJ2-7; 9 bases fit TRBD2. This CDR3 is 15 amino acids long. The V segment lost 2 bases and the J segment 4 bases; nucleotides outside the gene matches: 6. Per the germline V gene, CDR1 is LNHDA and CDR2 is SQIVND (reference sequence).